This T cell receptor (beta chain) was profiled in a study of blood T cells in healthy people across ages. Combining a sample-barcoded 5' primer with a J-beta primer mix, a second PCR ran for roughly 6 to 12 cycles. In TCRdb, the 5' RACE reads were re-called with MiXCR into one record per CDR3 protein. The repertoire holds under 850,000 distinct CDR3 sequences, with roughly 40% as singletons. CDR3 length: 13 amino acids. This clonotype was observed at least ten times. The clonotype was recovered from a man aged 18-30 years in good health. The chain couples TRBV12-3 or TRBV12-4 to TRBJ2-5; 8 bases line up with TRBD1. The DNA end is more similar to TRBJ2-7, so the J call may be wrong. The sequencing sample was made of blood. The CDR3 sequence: CASSLGTGFEQYF. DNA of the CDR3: TGTGCCAGCAGTTTAGGGACAGGGTTCGAGCAGTACTTC.